This TCR beta chain was retrieved from a study of blood T cells in healthy people across ages. Study observations and caveats: Strong correlation existed between TCR beta diversity and naive T cell percentage. Estimated diversity across one million T cells was deemed an underestimate.

As regards this clonotype: Its target is not known.

Researchers isolated at least 6 million PBMCs per sample. Germline lookup yields CDR1 LGHDT and CDR2 YNNKEL (reference sequence). Trimming took off 1 base at V and 1 base at J, with 17 bases between the two ends. The CDR3 runs 17 residues. With a J-beta primer mix and a sample-barcoded 5' primer, a second PCR ran about 7 to 12 cycles. One entry per CDR3 protein results from TCRdb running MiXCR on the 5' RACE reads. The sample yields around 600,000 distinct CDR3 sequences, roughly 43% seen once. The TCR originated in a man older than 75 in good health. V and J are TRBV3-1 and TRBJ2-7; possible D gene TRBD2, 6 bases. Sequenced sample: blood. The CDR3 DNA is TGTGCCAGCAGCCAAGGGTTCGGCGGGGACCCTTCCTACGAGCAGTACTTC. It translates to CASSQGFGGDPSYEQYF.